What follows are 21 T cell receptor beta chains derived from one specimen sequenced in a study of shared T cell receptors in the human thymus. Assay used: immunoSEQ multiplex PCR; TCRdb lists only in-frame clones, some missing. The data hold about 540,000 clones, with 78% observed a single time. These data were also reused for a study on human thymus T cells.

The sequenced sample was thymocytes. These TCRs come from a boy under two years old with a congenital heart defect.

The chain couples TRBV15 to TRBJ1-3; no reliable D call. This CDR3 has 17 residues. Trimming cost V 4 bases and J 2 bases, with 18 bases left between them. CDR1 LNHNV and CDR2 YYDKDF come from the germline V gene (reference sequence). DNA for the CDR3: TGTGCCACCAGCACAGCAAACTTCCAGGAAGCTGGAAACACCATATATTTT. Translated: CATSTANFQEAGNTIYF.

The genes are TRBV7-9 and TRBJ1-1; TRBD1 aligns across 7 bases. Losses at the gene ends were 9 bases for V and 2 bases for J; bases not matched to a gene: 15. The CDR3 extends over 16 amino acids. Germline V gene lookup returns CDR1 SEHNR and CDR2 FQNEAQ (reference sequence). This CDR3 is CASTHRGRCRNTEAFF. CDR3 nucleotide sequence: TGTGCCAGTACTCACAGGGGAAGGTGTAGAAACACTGAAGCTTTCTTT.

The chain joins TRBV20-1 to TRBJ2-4; a weak D match, TRBD2 (5 bases). Trimming shortened V by 5 bases and J by 12 bases, and 11 bases separated the two germline ends. The length of the CDR3 is 10 residues. CDR1 and CDR2 from the germline V gene are DFQATT and SNEGSKA (reference sequence). The CDR3 bases are TGCAGTGCTGGGTTGGGGAGTCAGTACTTC. It codes for CSAGLGSQYF.

The chain uses TRBV6-5 and TRBJ2-4; 8 bases are a match to TRBD2. The CDR3 covers 15 residues. Trimming removed 6 bases from V and 2 bases from J; junction bases left unmatched: 6. Per the germline V gene, CDR1 is MNHEY and CDR2 is SVGAGI. The CDR3 loop is CASRDSGTPKNIQYF. CDR3 DNA: TGTGCCAGCAGGGATAGCGGGACCCCCAAAAACATTCAGTACTTC.

This clone was picked up a small number of times. This sequence joins TRBV4-3 and TRBJ1-3, with D possibly TRBD1 on 5 matching bases. With 10 bases removed from V and 4 bases from J, the gap between germline ends came to 11 bases. CDR1 and CDR2 from the germline V gene are LGHNA and YSLEER. The CDR3 sequence is 12 residues long. The CDR3 DNA follows: TGCGCCACCCGGACAACAGGAAACACCATATATTTT. Its translation: CATRTTGNTIYF.

The chain has TRBV15 and TRBJ2-1, with TRBD2 as a possible D gene (5 bases). The germline V and J ends were trimmed by 0 bases and 6 bases, with 12 bases remaining between them. CDR1 LNHNV and CDR2 YYDKDF come from the germline V gene (reference sequence). The CDR3 spans 15 residues. The CDR3 loop reads CATSRERSTSNEQFF. The DNA for the CDR3 is TGTGCCACCAGCAGAGAGAGATCAACTAGCAATGAGCAGTTCTTC.

The chain links TRBV7-8 to TRBJ1-1; D may be TRBD1 (5 bases). This CDR3 is built from 13 residues. Trimming left V 0 bases short and J 7 bases short, with 9 bases between. CDR1 is SGHVS, CDR2 FQNEAQ, per germline. CDR3 amino acids: CASSLAWGGEAFF. The CDR3 coding sequence is TGTGCCAGCAGCTTAGCGTGGGGGGGTGAAGCTTTCTTT.

The V and J genes are TRBV7-9 and TRBJ1-1; TRBD1 matches 7 bases. Trimming took 5 bases from V and 1 from J; bases not matched to a gene: 19. Germline V gene data show CDR1 as SEHNR and CDR2 as FQNEAQ (reference sequence). CDR3 length: 19 residues. The CDR3 loop is CASSLGEPGQLRRNTEAFF. CDR3 in DNA: TGTGCCAGCAGCCTTGGGGAACCGGGACAGCTGCGGCGGAACACTGAAGCTTTCTTT.

The genes are TRBV6-1 and TRBJ1-1; TRBD1 aligns across 12 bases. V trimming: 1 base; J trimming: 4 bases; junction bases outside the gene matches: 10. The germline CDR1 and CDR2 sequences are MNHNS and SASEGT. This CDR3 comprises 18 residues. The CDR3 loop is CASSEDSPGTGGPTEAFF. As DNA, the CDR3 is TGTGCCAGCAGTGAAGATTCCCCCGGGACAGGGGGCCCCACTGAAGCTTTCTTT.

The rearrangement joins TRBV2 to TRBJ1-4; D is uncertain. V was trimmed by 7 bases and J by 8 bases, leaving 17 bases between them. Germline CDR1 and CDR2: SNHLY and FYNNEI. CDR3 length: 14 residues. CDR3 loop: CASTREKHGEKLFF. In nucleotides, the CDR3 is TGTGCCAGCACCCGGGAAAAGCATGGGGAAAAACTGTTTTTT.

The chain recombines TRBV30 with TRBJ1-5, with D perhaps matching TRBD1 (6 bases). The ends were cut back, 3 bases at V and 3 bases at J, with 12 bases in the middle. CDR3 length equals 14 residues. Germline V lookup: CDR1 GTSNPN, CDR2 SVGIG (reference sequence). The CDR3 loop is CAWRRGGNNQPQHF. Written as DNA, the CDR3 is TGTGCCTGGAGGAGGGGGGGGAACAATCAGCCCCAGCATTTT.

This sequence joins TRBV25-1 and TRBJ1-2; maybe TRBD1 (6 bases). The ends were cut back, 6 bases at V and 4 bases at J, with 12 bases in the middle. Germline CDR1 MGHDK, CDR2 SYGVNS. The CDR3 length is 13 residues. The CDR3 nucleotides read TGTGCCAGCAGGGCAGGGGAAAGCTATGGCTACACCTTC. Translated, it gives CASRAGESYGYTF.

The chain uses TRBV15 and TRBJ2-1, with D possibly being TRBD1 (5 bases). This CDR3 is 17 amino acids long. CDR1 is LNHNV and CDR2 is YYDKDF in the germline V gene (reference sequence). The ends were cut back, 2 bases at V and 1 base at J, with 15 bases in the middle. The CDR3 DNA sequence: TGTGCCACCAGCAGACAATACCAGGGCATATCCTACAATGAGCAGTTCTTC. This codes for CATSRQYQGISYNEQFF.

This chain connects TRBV4-3 to TRBJ2-2; TRBD2 matches at 7 bases. Germline V lookup: CDR1 LGHNA, CDR2 YSLEER. The CDR3 covers 14 residues. Trimming cost V 4 bases and J 7 bases; bases outside gene matches: 6. Written as DNA, the CDR3 is TGCGCCAGCAGCCCAGGCGGGGGTGGCGGGGAGCTGTTTTTT. Amino acids: CASSPGGGGGELFF.

The rearrangement links TRBV12-5 to TRBJ1-1; 7 positions match TRBD1. J was trimmed by 8 bases and V by 2 bases; bases with no gene match: 8. Per the germline V gene, CDR1 is LGHNT and CDR2 is FRNRAP. There are 14 residues in the CDR3. CDR3 sequence (DNA): TGTGCTAGTGGTTTGTCGACAGGGAGTGCGGAAGCTTTCTTT. Protein: CASGLSTGSAEAFF.

V is TRBV20-1 and J is TRBJ2-7; D remains ambiguous. V lost 6 bases, J lost 7 bases, and 10 bases lay in between. Germline-derived CDR1 and CDR2 are DFQATT and SNEGSKA (reference sequence). This CDR3 region has 10 residues. CDR3 bases: TGCAGTGCCCGTCCCCTAGAGCAGTACTTC. Amino acid sequence: CSARPLEQYF.

CDR3 in DNA: TGTGCCAGCAGTTACTCAACGCTGGCCTCTTACAATGAGCAGTTCTTC. It codes for CASSYSTLASYNEQFF. V gene TRBV6-5 combines with J gene TRBJ2-1; D unresolved. From germline, CDR1 is MNHEY and CDR2 SVGAGI. The V end was cut by 0 bases, the J end by 4 bases, with 13 bases between. CDR3 length: 16 residues.

The chain uses TRBV27 and TRBJ1-2, with 8 bases lining up with TRBD1. Germline-derived CDR1 and CDR2 are MNHEY and SMNVEV (reference sequence). This CDR3 contains 14 residues. Trimming at V came to 7 bases and at J to 3 bases, leaving 7 bases not matched to a gene. For the CDR3, the DNA is TGTGCCAGCAAAGAACAGGGGGGCGACTATGGCTACACCTTC. Encoded protein: CASKEQGGDYGYTF.

V is TRBV27 and J is TRBJ2-1; 10 bases align to TRBD2. From germline, CDR1 is MNHEY and CDR2 SMNVEV (reference sequence). The V gene end was trimmed by 2 bases and the J gene end by 6 bases; junction bases not matched to a gene: 10. The length of the CDR3 is 17 residues. The DNA of the CDR3 is TGTGCCAGCAGTTTAACCAGCGGGAGGGCCTTAGGCAATGAGCAGTTCTTC. Translated, it gives CASSLTSGRALGNEQFF.

The chain carries TRBV14 and TRBJ2-7; 11 bases match TRBD2. J lost 2 bases, V lost 3 bases, and 6 bases had no gene match. From germline, CDR1 is SGHDN and CDR2 FVKESK. The CDR3 is 16 residues long. DNA of the CDR3: TGTGCCAGCAGCCACCATAGCGGGAGGGTTCCCTACGAGCAGTACTTC. It translates to CASSHHSGRVPYEQYF.

The chain employs TRBV11-2 and TRBJ2-7, with D possibly matching TRBD2 (6 bases). CDR1 SGHAT and CDR2 FQNNGV come from the germline V gene. The CDR3 is 18 amino acids. V gave up 1 base and J gave up 0 bases, with 19 bases separating them. CDR3 sequence reads: CASSLASGAGIGSYEQYF. CDR3 DNA sequence: TGTGCCAGCAGCTTAGCGTCGGGAGCAGGGATAGGCTCCTACGAGCAGTACTTC.